The present entry profiles one T cell receptor (beta chain) with its context. Antigen unknown. Per the germline V gene, CDR1 is MNHNY and CDR2 is SVGAGI (reference sequence). V was cut by 2 bases and J by 7 bases, with 9 bases left in between. The CDR3 extends over 14 amino acids. The sample originates from a study of cytomegalovirus exposure and HLA in healthy donors. Study conclusions and caveats: Earlier results showed most TCR beta V segments being productive about 90% or about 30% of the time. An Asian-associated ancestry cluster reportedly showed fewer N-insertions than the approximately 700-donor mean in a later analysis.

Primers: 60 Vbeta forward and 13 Jbeta reverse. Assay: immunoSEQ multiplex PCR; the TCRdb copy retains only in-frame clones and omits some. Among about 100,000 clones listed, around four fifths were seen once. The origin of this receptor is a man aged 25 to 40 in good health and CMV-seronegative. This chain uses TRBV6-6 with TRBJ1-6; D is uncertain. The specimen sequenced was PBMCs. Written as DNA, the CDR3 is TGTGCCAGCAGTTACAGCAGTAGCAATTCACCCCTCCACTTT. Its protein is CASSYSSSNSPLHF.